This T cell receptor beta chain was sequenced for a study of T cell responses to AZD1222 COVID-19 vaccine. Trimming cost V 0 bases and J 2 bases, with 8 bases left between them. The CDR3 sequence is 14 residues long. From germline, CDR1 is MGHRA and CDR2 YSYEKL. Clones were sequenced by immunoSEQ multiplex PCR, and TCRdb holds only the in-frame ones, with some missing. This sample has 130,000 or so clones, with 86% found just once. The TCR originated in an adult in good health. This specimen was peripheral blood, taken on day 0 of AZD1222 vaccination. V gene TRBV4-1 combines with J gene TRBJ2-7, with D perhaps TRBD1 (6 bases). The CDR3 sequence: CASSQDRGPYEQYF. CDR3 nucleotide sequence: TGCGCCAGCAGCCAAGACAGGGGCCCCTACGAGCAGTACTTC.